This TCR beta chain was observed in a study of control samples from healthy donors and cancer patients. Deletions cut 4 bases from V and 3 bases from J, with 7 bases between. Per the germline V gene, CDR1 is GTSNPN and CDR2 is SVGIG (reference sequence). The CDR3 has 12 residues. Using immunoSEQ multiplex PCR, the repertoire was profiled, and TCRdb retains in-frame clones only, with some absent. The sample comprises around 120,000 clones, 93% of which are singletons, and 1.7% rests with the top ten. The chain joins TRBV30 to TRBJ1-3; no firm D call. Sequencing input: PBMCs. This receptor was identified in a middle-aged man with head and neck cancer. For the CDR3, the DNA is TGTGCCTGGAAACGATTTGGAAACACCATATATTTT. This encodes CAWKRFGNTIYF.